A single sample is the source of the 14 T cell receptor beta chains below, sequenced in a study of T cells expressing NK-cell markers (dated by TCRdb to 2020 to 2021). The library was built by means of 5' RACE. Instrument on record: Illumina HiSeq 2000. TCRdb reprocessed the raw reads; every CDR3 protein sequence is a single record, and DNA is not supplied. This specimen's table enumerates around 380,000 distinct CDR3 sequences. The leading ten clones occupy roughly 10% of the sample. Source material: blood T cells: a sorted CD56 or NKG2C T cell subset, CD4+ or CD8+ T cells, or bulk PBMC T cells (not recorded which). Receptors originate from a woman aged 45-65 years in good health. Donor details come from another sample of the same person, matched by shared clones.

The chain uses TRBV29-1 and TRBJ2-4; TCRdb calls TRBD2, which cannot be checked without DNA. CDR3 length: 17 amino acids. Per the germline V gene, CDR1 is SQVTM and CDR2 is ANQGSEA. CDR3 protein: CSVEEGGGTYAKNIQYF.

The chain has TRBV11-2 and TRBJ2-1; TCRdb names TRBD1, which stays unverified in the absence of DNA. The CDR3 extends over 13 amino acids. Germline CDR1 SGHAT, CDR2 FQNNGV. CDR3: CASIPAGAGEQFF. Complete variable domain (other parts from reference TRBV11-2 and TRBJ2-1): EAGVAQSPRYKIIEKRQSVAFWCNPISGHATLYWYQQILGQGPKLLIQFQNNGVVDDSQLPKDRFSAERLKGVDSTLKIQPAKLEDSAVYLCASIPAGAGEQFFGPGTRLTVL.

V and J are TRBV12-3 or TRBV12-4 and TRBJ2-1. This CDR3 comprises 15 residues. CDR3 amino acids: CASSLRGRTHNEQFF.

CDR3 residues: CAGGVAGDLETQYF. The genes are TRBV6-1 and TRBJ2-5; TCRdb's D gene call, TRBD2, goes unchecked for lack of DNA. Germline CDR1 reads MNHNS; CDR2 reads SASEGT. The length of the CDR3 is 14 residues.

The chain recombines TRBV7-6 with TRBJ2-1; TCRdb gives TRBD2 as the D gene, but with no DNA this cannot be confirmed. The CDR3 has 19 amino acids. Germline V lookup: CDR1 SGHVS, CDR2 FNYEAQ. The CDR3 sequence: CASSPNIPLPGLTGNEQFF.

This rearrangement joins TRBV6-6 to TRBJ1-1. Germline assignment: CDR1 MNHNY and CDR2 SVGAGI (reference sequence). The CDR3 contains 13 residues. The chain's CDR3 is CASSYPQGTEAFF.

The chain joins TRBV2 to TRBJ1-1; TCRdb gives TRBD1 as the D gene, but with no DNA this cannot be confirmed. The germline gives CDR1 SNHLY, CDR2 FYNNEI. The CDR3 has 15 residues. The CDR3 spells CASSVNPGVNTEAFF.

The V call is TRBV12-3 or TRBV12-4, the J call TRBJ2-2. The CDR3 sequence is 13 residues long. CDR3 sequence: CASRPLSTGELFF.

The CDR3 spells CASREIIRGDEQYF. The chain recombines TRBV2 with TRBJ2-7; TCRdb outputs TRBD1, but without DNA this stays unchecked. Germline lookup yields CDR1 SNHLY and CDR2 FYNNEI. This CDR3 has 14 amino acids.

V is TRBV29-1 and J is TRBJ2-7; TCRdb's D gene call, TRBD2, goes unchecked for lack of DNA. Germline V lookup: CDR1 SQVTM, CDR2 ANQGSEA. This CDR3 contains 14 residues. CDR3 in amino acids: CSVAASGITYEQYF.

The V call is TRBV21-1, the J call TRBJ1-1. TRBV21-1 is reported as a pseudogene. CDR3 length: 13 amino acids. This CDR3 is CASSTPRVGKAFF.

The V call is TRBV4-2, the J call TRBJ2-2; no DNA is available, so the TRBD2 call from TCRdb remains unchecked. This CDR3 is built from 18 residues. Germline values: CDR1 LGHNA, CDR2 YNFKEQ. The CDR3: CASSKGVSGRANTGELFF.

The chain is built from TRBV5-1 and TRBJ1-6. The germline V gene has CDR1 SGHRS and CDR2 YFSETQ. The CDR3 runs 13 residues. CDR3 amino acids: CASSERTNSPLHF.

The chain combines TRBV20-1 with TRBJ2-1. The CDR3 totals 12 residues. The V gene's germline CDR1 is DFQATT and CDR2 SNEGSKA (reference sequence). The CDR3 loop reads CSANLQYNEQFF.